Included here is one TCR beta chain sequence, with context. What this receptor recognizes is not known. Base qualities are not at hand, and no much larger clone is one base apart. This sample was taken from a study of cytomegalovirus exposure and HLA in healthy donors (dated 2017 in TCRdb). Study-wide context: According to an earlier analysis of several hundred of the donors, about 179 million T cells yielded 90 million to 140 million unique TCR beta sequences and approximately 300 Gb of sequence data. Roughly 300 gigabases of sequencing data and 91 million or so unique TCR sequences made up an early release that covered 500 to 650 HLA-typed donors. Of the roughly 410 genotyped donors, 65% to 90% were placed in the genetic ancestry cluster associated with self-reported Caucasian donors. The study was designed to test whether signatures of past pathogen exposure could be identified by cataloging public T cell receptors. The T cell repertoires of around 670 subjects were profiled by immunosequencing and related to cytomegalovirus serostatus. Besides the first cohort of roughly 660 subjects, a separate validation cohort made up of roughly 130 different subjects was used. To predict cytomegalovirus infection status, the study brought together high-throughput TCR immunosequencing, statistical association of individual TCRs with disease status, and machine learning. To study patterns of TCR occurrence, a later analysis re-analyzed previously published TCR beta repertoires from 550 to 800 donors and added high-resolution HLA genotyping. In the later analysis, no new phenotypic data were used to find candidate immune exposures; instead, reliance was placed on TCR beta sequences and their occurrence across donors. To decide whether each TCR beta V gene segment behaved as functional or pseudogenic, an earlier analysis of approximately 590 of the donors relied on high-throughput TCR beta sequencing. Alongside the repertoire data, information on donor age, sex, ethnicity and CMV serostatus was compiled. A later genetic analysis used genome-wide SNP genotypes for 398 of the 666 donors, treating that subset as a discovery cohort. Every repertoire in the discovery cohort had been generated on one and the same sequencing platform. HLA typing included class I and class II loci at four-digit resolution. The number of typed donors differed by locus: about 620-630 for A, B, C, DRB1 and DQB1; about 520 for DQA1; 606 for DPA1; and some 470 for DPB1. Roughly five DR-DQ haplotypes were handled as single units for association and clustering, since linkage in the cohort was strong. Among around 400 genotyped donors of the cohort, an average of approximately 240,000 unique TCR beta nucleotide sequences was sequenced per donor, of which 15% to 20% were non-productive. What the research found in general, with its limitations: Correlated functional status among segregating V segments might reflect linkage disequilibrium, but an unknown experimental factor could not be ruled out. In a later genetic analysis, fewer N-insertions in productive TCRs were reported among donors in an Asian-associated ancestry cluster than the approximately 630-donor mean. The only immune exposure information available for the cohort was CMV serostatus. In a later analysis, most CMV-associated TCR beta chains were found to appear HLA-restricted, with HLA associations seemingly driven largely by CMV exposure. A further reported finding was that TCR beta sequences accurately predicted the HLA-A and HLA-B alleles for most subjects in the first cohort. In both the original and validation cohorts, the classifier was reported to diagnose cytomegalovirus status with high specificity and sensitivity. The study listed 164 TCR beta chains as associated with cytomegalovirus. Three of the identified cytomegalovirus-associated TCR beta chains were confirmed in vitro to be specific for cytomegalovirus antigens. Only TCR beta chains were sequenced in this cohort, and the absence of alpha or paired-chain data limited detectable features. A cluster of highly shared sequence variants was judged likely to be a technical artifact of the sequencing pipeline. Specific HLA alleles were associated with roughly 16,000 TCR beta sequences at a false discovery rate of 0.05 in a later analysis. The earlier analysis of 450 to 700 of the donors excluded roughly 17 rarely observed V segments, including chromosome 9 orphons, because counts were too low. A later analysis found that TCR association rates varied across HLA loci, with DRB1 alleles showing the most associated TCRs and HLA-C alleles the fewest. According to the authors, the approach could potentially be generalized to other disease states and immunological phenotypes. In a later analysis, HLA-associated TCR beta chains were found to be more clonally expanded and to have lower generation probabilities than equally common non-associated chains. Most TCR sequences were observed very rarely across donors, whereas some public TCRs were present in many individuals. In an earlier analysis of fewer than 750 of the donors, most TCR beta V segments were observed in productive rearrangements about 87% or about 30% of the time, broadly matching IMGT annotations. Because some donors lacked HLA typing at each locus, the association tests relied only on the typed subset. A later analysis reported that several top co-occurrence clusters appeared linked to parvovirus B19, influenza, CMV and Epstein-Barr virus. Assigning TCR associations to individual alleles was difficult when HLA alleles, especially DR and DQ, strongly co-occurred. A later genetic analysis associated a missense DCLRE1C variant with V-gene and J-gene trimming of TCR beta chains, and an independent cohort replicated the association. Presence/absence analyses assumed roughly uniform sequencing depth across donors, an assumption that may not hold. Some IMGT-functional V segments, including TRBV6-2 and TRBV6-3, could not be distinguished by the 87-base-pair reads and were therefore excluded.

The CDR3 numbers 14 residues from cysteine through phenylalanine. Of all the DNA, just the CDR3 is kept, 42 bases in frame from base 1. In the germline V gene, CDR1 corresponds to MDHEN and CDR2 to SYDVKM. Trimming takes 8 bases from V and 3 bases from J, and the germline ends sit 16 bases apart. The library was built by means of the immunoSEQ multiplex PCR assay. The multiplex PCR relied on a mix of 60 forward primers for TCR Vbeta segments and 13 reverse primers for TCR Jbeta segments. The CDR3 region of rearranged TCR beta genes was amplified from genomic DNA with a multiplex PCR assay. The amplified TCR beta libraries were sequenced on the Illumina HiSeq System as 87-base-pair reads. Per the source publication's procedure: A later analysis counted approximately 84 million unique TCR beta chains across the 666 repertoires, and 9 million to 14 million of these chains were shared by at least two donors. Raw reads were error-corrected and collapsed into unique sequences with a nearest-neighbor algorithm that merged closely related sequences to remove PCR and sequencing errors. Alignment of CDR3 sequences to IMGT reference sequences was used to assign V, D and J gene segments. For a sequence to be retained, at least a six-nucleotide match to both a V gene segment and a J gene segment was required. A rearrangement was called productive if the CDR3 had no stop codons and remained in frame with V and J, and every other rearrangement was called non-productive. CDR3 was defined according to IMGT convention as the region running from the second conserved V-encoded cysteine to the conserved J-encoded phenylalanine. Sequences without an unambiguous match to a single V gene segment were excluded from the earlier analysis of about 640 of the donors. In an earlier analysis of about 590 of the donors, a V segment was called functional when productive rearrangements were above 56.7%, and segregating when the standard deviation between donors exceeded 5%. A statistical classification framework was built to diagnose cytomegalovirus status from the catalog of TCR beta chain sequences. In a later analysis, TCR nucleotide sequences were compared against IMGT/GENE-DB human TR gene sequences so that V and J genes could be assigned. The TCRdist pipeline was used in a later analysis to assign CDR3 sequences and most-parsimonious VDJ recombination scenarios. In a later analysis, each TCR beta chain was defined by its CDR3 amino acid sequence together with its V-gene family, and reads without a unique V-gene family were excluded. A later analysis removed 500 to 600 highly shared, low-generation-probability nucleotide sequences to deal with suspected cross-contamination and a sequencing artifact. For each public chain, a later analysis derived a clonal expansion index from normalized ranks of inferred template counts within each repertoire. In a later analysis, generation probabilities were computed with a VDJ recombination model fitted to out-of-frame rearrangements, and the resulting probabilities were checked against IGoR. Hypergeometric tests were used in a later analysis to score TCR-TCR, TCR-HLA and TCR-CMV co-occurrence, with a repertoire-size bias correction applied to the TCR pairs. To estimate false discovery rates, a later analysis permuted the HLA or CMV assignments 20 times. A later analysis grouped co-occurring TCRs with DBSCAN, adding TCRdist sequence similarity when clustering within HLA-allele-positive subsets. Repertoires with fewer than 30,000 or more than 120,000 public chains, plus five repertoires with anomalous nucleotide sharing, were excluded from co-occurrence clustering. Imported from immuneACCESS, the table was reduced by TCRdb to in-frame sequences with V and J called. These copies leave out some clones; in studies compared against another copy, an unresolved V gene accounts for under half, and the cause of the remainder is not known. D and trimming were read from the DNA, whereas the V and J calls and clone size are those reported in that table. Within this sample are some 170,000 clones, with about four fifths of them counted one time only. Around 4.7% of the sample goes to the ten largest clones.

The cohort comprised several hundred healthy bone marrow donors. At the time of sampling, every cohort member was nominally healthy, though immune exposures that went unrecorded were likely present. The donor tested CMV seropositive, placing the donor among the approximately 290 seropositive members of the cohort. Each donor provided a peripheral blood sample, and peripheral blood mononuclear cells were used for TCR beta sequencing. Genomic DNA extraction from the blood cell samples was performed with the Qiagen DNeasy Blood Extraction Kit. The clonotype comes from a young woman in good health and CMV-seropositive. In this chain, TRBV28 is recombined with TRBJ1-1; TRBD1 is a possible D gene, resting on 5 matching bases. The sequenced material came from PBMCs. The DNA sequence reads TGTGCCAGCCCCCCAGCGGGGGAATACACTGAAGCTTTCTTT. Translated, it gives CASPPAGEYTEAFF.